This is a list of T cell receptor beta chains from one sample in a study of response to subunit inactivated influenza vaccine. TCRdb analysed the RT-PCR reads with MiXCR anew, one entry per CDR3 protein. The sample has hundreds of thousands of distinct CDR3 sequences; approximately 15% are singletons. The sequences come from PBMCs from blood, collected around 14 days before vaccination. These receptors came from a man between 45 and 60 years old who received an inactivated influenza vaccine. The CDR3 runs from the conserved cysteine through the conserved F or W. Fields, in order: clone size, J gene, D gene, V gene, CDR3 protein, CDR3 DNA. The D gene is left open where the match is weak. Size is stated for part of the rows, as once, few or many counts, or as a class when the clone is expanded.

clone_size: NA
j_call: TRBJ1-5
d_call: TRBD1
v_call: TRBV24-1
cdr3_aa: CATSDRDRGGNQPQHF
cdr3_nt: TGTGCCACCAGTGATCGGGACAGGGGGGGCAATCAGCCCCAGCATTTT

clone_size: few
j_call: TRBJ1-1
d_call: NA
v_call: TRBV2
cdr3_aa: CASGGALEAFF
cdr3_nt: TGTGCCAGCGGTGGCGCGCTAGAAGCTTTCTTT

clone_size: few
j_call: TRBJ2-1
d_call: TRBD2
v_call: TRBV29-1
cdr3_aa: CSVAGGLAGGWDNEQFF
cdr3_nt: TGCAGCGTTGCGGGAGGACTAGCGGGAGGTTGGGACAATGAGCAGTTCTTC

clone_size: NA
j_call: TRBJ2-5
d_call: NA
v_call: TRBV12-3/TRBV12-4
cdr3_aa: CASSPRMGRETQYF
cdr3_nt: TGTGCCAGCAGTCCCCGGATGGGCAGGGAGACCCAGTACTTC

clone_size: NA
j_call: TRBJ2-5
d_call: NA
v_call: TRBV29-1
cdr3_aa: CSVEDPRTPQETQYF
cdr3_nt: TGCAGCGTTGAAGACCCCCGGACACCACAAGAGACCCAGTACTTC

clone_size: few
j_call: TRBJ2-7
d_call: TRBD1
v_call: TRBV5-1
cdr3_aa: CASSLRVGTGPVEQYF
cdr3_nt: TGCGCCAGCAGCTTGAGGGTGGGGACAGGCCCCGTCGAGCAGTACTTC

clone_size: many
j_call: TRBJ2-7
d_call: NA
v_call: TRBV5-1
cdr3_aa: CASSFEGATYEQYF
cdr3_nt: TGCGCCAGCAGCTTCGAGGGCGCCACCTACGAGCAGTACTTC

clone_size: many
j_call: TRBJ2-1
d_call: TRBD2
v_call: TRBV20-1
cdr3_aa: CSARASGYNEQFF
cdr3_nt: TGCAGTGCTAGAGCTAGCGGTTACAATGAGCAGTTCTTC

clone_size: NA
j_call: TRBJ2-5
d_call: NA
v_call: TRBV7-9
cdr3_aa: CASSLASDQETQYF
cdr3_nt: TGTGCCAGCAGCTTAGCTTCTGATCAAGAGACCCAGTACTTC

clone_size: few
j_call: TRBJ1-2
d_call: NA
v_call: TRBV5-6
cdr3_aa: CASSLVDSNYGYTF
cdr3_nt: TGTGCCAGCAGCTTGGTGGACAGTAACTATGGCTACACCTTC

clone_size: NA
j_call: TRBJ2-5
d_call: TRBD2
v_call: TRBV5-5
cdr3_aa: CASSLVTSGRWETQYF
cdr3_nt: TGTGCCAGCAGCTTGGTAACCAGCGGGAGGTGGGAGACCCAGTACTTC

clone_size: many
j_call: TRBJ2-5
d_call: TRBD2
v_call: TRBV20-1
cdr3_aa: CSARISGNKQETQYF
cdr3_nt: TGCAGTGCTAGGATAAGCGGGAACAAGCAAGAGACCCAGTACTTC

clone_size: NA
j_call: TRBJ2-7
d_call: NA
v_call: TRBV21-1
cdr3_aa: CASSKQGHLSYEQYF
cdr3_nt: TGTGCCAGCAGCAAGCAGGGACACCTCTCCTACGAGCAGTACTTC

clone_size: few
j_call: TRBJ2-3
d_call: TRBD1
v_call: TRBV6-5
cdr3_aa: CASSYSDRGTDTQYF
cdr3_nt: TGTGCCAGCAGTTATTCCGACAGGGGCACAGATACGCAGTATTTT

clone_size: once
j_call: TRBJ2-5
d_call: NA
v_call: TRBV7-2
cdr3_aa: CASSIWTGGRGTQYF
cdr3_nt: TGTGCCAGCAGCATTTGGACCGGAGGAAGGGGGACCCAGTACTTC

clone_size: many
j_call: TRBJ2-2
d_call: TRBD2
v_call: TRBV12-3/TRBV12-4
cdr3_aa: CASTGSGDTGELFF
cdr3_nt: TGTGCCAGCACGGGTAGCGGGGACACCGGGGAGCTGTTTTTT

clone_size: NA
j_call: TRBJ2-2
d_call: TRBD1
v_call: TRBV7-9
cdr3_aa: CASSSGTVYTGELFF
cdr3_nt: TGTGCCAGCAGCTCGGGGACAGTTTACACCGGGGAGCTGTTTTTT

clone_size: NA
j_call: TRBJ1-1
d_call: TRBD1
v_call: TRBV20-1
cdr3_aa: CRYPAPLDRAPQAFF
cdr3_nt: TGCAGATACCCGGCCCCCCTAGACAGGGCACCTCAGGCTTTCTTT

clone_size: NA
j_call: TRBJ2-2
d_call: NA
v_call: TRBV7-8
cdr3_aa: CASSLVWSGGGELFF
cdr3_nt: TGTGCCAGCAGCTTAGTCTGGTCGGGTGGCGGGGAGCTGTTTTTT

clone_size: NA
j_call: TRBJ2-1
d_call: NA
v_call: TRBV7-2
cdr3_aa: CASSLVRLSYNEQFF
cdr3_nt: TGTGCCAGCAGCTTAGTCCGCCTCTCCTACAATGAGCAGTTCTTC

clone_size: NA
j_call: TRBJ2-2
d_call: TRBD1
v_call: TRBV18
cdr3_aa: CASSHRDRGRVTGELFF
cdr3_nt: TGTGCCAGCTCCCACCGGGACAGGGGGCGCGTAACCGGGGAGCTGTTTTTT

clone_size: few
j_call: TRBJ2-7
d_call: TRBD2
v_call: TRBV7-2
cdr3_aa: CASSLSSTSMSYEQYF
cdr3_nt: TGTGCCAGCAGCTTATCGTCGACTAGCATGTCCTACGAGCAGTACTTC

clone_size: few
j_call: TRBJ2-2
d_call: NA
v_call: TRBV12-3/TRBV12-4
cdr3_aa: CASSPFSGTGELFF
cdr3_nt: TGTGCCAGCAGCCCTTTCTCGGGGACCGGGGAGCTGTTTTTT

clone_size: few
j_call: TRBJ1-6
d_call: TRBD1
v_call: TRBV2
cdr3_aa: CASRYRTGGALSHRDSPLHF
cdr3_nt: TGTGCCAGCAGATATCGGACAGGGGGCGCTTTATCCCATAGGGATTCACCCCTCCACTTT

clone_size: many
j_call: TRBJ2-5
d_call: NA
v_call: TRBV29-1
cdr3_aa: CSVKEWRQETQYF
cdr3_nt: TGCAGCGTTAAAGAGTGGCGACAAGAGACCCAGTACTTC

clone_size: many
j_call: TRBJ2-5
d_call: NA
v_call: TRBV29-1
cdr3_aa: CSVRHQETQYF
cdr3_nt: TGCAGCGTCCGTCACCAAGAGACCCAGTACTTC

clone_size: few
j_call: TRBJ2-1
d_call: NA
v_call: TRBV11-1
cdr3_aa: CASSLSTRNEQFF
cdr3_nt: TGTGCCAGCAGCTTATCGACTAGAAATGAGCAGTTCTTC

clone_size: few
j_call: TRBJ2-1
d_call: TRBD2
v_call: TRBV30
cdr3_aa: CAWRGTSGNEQFF
cdr3_nt: TGTGCCTGGAGGGGGACTAGCGGCAATGAGCAGTTCTTC

clone_size: few
j_call: TRBJ2-1
d_call: TRBD2
v_call: TRBV29-1
cdr3_aa: CSVGLAGGPNEQFF
cdr3_nt: TGCAGCGTTGGCCTAGCGGGAGGGCCCAATGAGCAGTTCTTC

clone_size: many
j_call: TRBJ2-7
d_call: NA
v_call: TRBV12-3/TRBV12-4
cdr3_aa: CASSADRDYEQYF
cdr3_nt: TGTGCCAGCAGTGCTGACAGAGACTACGAGCAGTACTTC

clone_size: NA
j_call: TRBJ2-3
d_call: NA
v_call: TRBV12-3/TRBV12-4
cdr3_aa: CASSGGAGLITDTQYF
cdr3_nt: TGTGCCAGCAGCGGCGGGGCAGGTCTGATCACAGATACGCAGTATTTT

clone_size: NA
j_call: TRBJ2-6
d_call: NA
v_call: TRBV12-3/TRBV12-4
cdr3_aa: CASSPAGGWGSGANVLTF
cdr3_nt: TGTGCCAGCAGTCCCGCCGGAGGGTGGGGCTCTGGGGCCAACGTCCTGACTTTC

clone_size: few
j_call: TRBJ2-3
d_call: NA
v_call: TRBV9
cdr3_aa: CASSVHPSTDTQYF
cdr3_nt: TGTGCCAGCAGCGTCCATCCTAGCACAGATACGCAGTATTTT

clone_size: NA
j_call: TRBJ1-1
d_call: TRBD1
v_call: TRBV6-1
cdr3_aa: CASRGDRDRAFF
cdr3_nt: TGTGCCAGCAGGGGAGACAGGGATCGAGCTTTCTTT

clone_size: few
j_call: TRBJ2-3
d_call: NA
v_call: TRBV5-1
cdr3_aa: CASSFSEGFRDTQYF
cdr3_nt: TGCGCCAGCAGCTTCTCCGAGGGGTTCAGAGATACGCAGTATTTT

clone_size: few
j_call: TRBJ2-1
d_call: NA
v_call: TRBV28
cdr3_aa: CASSLGTIHNEQFF
cdr3_nt: TGTGCCAGCAGTCTCGGGACAATTCACAATGAGCAGTTCTTC

clone_size: many
j_call: TRBJ2-7
d_call: NA
v_call: TRBV7-6
cdr3_aa: CASSSRTGTPTYEQYF
cdr3_nt: TGTGCCAGCAGCTCCCGGACCGGGACCCCGACCTACGAGCAGTACTTC

clone_size: NA
j_call: TRBJ2-1
d_call: TRBD2
v_call: TRBV15
cdr3_aa: CATSRELAGVYNEQFF
cdr3_nt: TGTGCCACCAGCAGAGAACTAGCGGGGGTTTACAATGAGCAGTTCTTC

clone_size: NA
j_call: TRBJ2-1
d_call: TRBD1
v_call: TRBV6-1
cdr3_aa: CASRTGGFLGQLF
cdr3_nt: TGTGCCAGCCGGACAGGGGGGTTTTTAGGGCAGCTCTTC

clone_size: NA
j_call: TRBJ2-1
d_call: TRBD2
v_call: TRBV12-5
cdr3_aa: CASGPPGAGRGNYNEQFF
cdr3_nt: TGTGCTAGTGGACCTCCCGGGGCGGGGCGGGGGAACTACAATGAGCAGTTCTTC

clone_size: many
j_call: TRBJ1-1
d_call: NA
v_call: TRBV12-3/TRBV12-4
cdr3_aa: CASSLGRMNTEAFF
cdr3_nt: TGTGCCAGCAGCTTAGGCCGCATGAACACTGAAGCTTTCTTT

clone_size: NA
j_call: TRBJ2-7
d_call: TRBD2
v_call: TRBV11-2
cdr3_aa: CASSLVRSSGRASSYEQYF
cdr3_nt: TGTGCCAGCAGCTTAGTTCGGTCTAGCGGGAGGGCTAGCTCCTACGAGCAGTACTTC

clone_size: NA
j_call: TRBJ2-1
d_call: NA
v_call: TRBV27
cdr3_aa: CASSFGGGRLGWDEQFF
cdr3_nt: TGTGCCAGCAGTTTTGGGGGGGGGCGACTAGGGTGGGATGAGCAGTTCTTC

clone_size: few
j_call: TRBJ2-1
d_call: TRBD1
v_call: TRBV18
cdr3_aa: CASVPGQGAWEQFF
cdr3_nt: TGTGCCAGCGTCCCGGGACAGGGGGCATGGGAGCAGTTCTTC

clone_size: few
j_call: TRBJ2-3
d_call: NA
v_call: TRBV24-1
cdr3_aa: CATSDFRGGGTGDTQYF
cdr3_nt: TGTGCCACCAGTGATTTCCGAGGTGGCGGGACGGGGGATACGCAGTATTTT